This T cell receptor (beta chain) was sequenced during a study of blood T cell repertoires in COVID-19. From germline, CDR1 is MGHRA and CDR2 YSYEKL. The CDR3 has 18 residues. V lost 5 bases and J lost 2; bases outside the gene matches: 16. Two consecutive negative NP/OP PCR tests, clearance, or resolved symptoms defined Cohort 3 recovery. The repertoire was sequenced with immunoSEQ multiplex PCR; TCRdb's copy has only in-frame clones and lacks some. The sample holds around 310,000 clones, over 80% seen once. This chain joins TRBV4-1 and TRBJ1-2; 8 positions match TRBD1. The sample was PBMCs or T cells enriched from blood (not recorded which). This TCR derives from a man aged 25-45 years who had recovered from COVID-19. The DNA for the CDR3 is TGCGCCAGCAGCGCAAGGGCCCCTAGACAGGGGTTAAACTATGGCTACACCTTC. Translated, it gives CASSARAPRQGLNYGYTF.